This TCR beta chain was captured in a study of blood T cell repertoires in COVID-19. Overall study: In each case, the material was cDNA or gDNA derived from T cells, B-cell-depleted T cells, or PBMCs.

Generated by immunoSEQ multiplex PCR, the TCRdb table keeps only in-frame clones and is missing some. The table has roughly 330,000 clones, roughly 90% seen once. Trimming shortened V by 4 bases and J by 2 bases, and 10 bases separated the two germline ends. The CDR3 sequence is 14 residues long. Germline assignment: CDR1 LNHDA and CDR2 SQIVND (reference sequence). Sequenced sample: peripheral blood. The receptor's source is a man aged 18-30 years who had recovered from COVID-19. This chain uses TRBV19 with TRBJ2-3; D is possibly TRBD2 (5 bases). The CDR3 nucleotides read TGTGCCAGTAGTAGCCAGCGGACCACAGATACGCAGTATTTT. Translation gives CASSSQRTTDTQYF.